The 6 T cell receptor beta chains listed next were all sequenced from one sample in a study of CD8+ T cells in alopecia areata. The authors extracted RNA and reverse transcribed it into cDNA as the sequencing template. Profiled with immunoSEQ multiplex PCR; TCRdb holds only in-frame clones, not every one. This sample has some 180,000 clones, with roughly 53% found just once. The treatment was: oral pan-JAK inhibitor, 5-10 mg twice daily. The sequencing here drew on CD8+ T cells sorted from blood, taken at week 24, from a patient treated with tofacitinib. The receptors derive from a human donor with alopecia areata.

The genes are TRBV10-3 and TRBJ2-7; no definite D call. Germline CDR1 is ENHRY and CDR2 is SYGVKD. The CDR3 has 14 amino acids. Trimming took 1 base from V and 4 from J, leaving 11 bases between them. DNA for the CDR3: TGTGCCATCAGTGAGTGGACCGGACGATACGAGCAGTACTTC. As protein: CAISEWTGRYEQYF.

V gene TRBV7-8 combines with J gene TRBJ1-1, with D unclear. CDR1 is SGHVS, CDR2 FQNEAQ, per germline. The CDR3 runs to 13 residues. V shed 1 base and J shed 4 bases, with 7 bases lying between them. CDR3 sequence reads: CASSLGGVTEAFF. As DNA, the CDR3 is TGTGCCAGCAGCTTAGGGGGTGTCACTGAAGCTTTCTTT.

This clone showed up just a few times. The chain combines TRBV29-1 with TRBJ1-4, with D hard to call. CDR3 length: 13 amino acids. V lost 6 bases and J lost 6, with 14 bases in between. From germline, CDR1 is SQVTM and CDR2 ANQGSEA. This CDR3 is CSVRLVEYEKLFF. The CDR3 nucleotides read TGCAGCGTGAGGTTGGTGGAGTATGAAAAACTGTTTTTT.

The chain is built from TRBV29-1 and TRBJ1-2; 9 bases fit TRBD1. This CDR3 has 15 amino acids. From germline, CDR1 is SQVTM and CDR2 ANQGSEA. Trimming cost V 6 bases and J 4 bases; bases outside gene matches: 12. The DNA for the CDR3 is TGCAGCGTCGTACAACCGGGACAGGGCGTCTATGGCTACACCTTC. It codes for CSVVQPGQGVYGYTF.

This chain links TRBV6-5 with TRBJ1-1, with a tentative D call TRBD1 (5 bases). Germline V gene sequence: CDR1 MNHEY, CDR2 SVGAGI. The V end lost 3 bases, the J end lost 7 bases, and 12 bases lay between the germline ends. This CDR3 region has 13 residues. CDR3 coding DNA: TGTGCCAGCAGTTATGGTGACAGCAATGAAGCTTTCTTT. Translated: CASSYGDSNEAFF.

This clone was recorded a few times. The chain carries TRBV5-1 and TRBJ1-1; 7 nucleotides line up with TRBD1. The CDR3 is 14 amino acids. Per the germline V gene, CDR1 is SGHRS and CDR2 is YFSETQ. V trimming: 4 bases; J trimming: 1 base; junction bases outside the gene matches: 4. The DNA for the CDR3 is TGCGCCAGCAGCAACAGACAGGGGAACACTGAAGCTTTCTTT. Amino acid sequence: CASSNRQGNTEAFF.